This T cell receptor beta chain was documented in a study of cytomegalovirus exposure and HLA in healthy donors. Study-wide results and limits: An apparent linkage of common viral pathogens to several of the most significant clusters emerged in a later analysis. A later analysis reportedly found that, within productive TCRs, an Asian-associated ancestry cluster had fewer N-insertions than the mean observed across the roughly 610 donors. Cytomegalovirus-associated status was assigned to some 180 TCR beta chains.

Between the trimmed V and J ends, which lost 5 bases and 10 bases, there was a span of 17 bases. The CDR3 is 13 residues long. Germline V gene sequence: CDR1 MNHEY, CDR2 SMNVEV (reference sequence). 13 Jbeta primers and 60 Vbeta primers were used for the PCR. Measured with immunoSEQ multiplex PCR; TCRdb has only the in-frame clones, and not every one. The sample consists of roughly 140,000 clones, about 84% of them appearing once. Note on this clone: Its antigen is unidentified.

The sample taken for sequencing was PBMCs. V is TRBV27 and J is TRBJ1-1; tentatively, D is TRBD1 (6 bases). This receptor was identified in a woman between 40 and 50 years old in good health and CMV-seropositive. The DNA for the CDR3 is TGTGCCAGCAGTCTCCCAGGGACATCTACAGCTTTCTTT. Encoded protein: CASSLPGTSTAFF.